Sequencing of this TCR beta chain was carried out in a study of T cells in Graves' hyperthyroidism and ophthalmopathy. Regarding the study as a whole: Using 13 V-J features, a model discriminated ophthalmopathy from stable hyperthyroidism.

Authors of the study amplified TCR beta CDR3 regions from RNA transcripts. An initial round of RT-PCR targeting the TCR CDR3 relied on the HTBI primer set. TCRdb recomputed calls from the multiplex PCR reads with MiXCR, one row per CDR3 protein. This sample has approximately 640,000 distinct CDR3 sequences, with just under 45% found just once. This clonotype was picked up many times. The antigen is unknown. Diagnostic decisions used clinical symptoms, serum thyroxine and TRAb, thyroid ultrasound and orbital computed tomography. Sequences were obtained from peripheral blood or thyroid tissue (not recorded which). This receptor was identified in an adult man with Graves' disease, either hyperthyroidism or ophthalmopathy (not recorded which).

The CDR3 nucleotides read TGTGCCAGCAGTGAAGGAGGACCCCTCCACTTT. Its protein is CASSEGGPLHF. This chain uses TRBV6-1 with TRBJ1-6; D is ambiguous. The CDR3 covers 11 residues. The V and J ends lost 1 base and 12 bases respectively, with 4 bases between them. Germline V gives CDR1 MNHNS, CDR2 SASEGT.